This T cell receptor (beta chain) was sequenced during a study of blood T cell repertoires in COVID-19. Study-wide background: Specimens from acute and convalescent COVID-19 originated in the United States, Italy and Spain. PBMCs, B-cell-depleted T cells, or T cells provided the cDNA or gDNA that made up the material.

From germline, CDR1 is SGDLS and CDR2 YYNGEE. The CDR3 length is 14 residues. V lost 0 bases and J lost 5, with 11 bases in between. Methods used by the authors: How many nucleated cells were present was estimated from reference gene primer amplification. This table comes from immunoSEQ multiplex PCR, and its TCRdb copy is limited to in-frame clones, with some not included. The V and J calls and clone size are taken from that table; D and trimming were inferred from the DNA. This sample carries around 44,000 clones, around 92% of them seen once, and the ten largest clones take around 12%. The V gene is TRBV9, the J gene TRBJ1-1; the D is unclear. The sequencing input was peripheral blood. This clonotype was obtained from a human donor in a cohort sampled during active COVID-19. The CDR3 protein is CASSVGGWETEAFF. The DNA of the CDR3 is TGTGCCAGCAGCGTAGGAGGGTGGGAGACTGAAGCTTTCTTT.